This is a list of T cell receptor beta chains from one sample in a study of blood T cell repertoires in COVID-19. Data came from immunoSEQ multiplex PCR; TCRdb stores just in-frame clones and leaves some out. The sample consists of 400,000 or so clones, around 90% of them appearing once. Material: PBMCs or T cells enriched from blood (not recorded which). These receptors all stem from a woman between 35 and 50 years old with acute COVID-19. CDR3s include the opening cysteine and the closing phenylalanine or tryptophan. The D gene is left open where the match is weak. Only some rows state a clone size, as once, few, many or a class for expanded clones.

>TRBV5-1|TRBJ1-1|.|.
TGCGCCAGCAGACCGACAATCACAATGAACACTGAAGCTTTCTTT
CASRPTITMNTEAFF
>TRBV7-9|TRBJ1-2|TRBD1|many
TGTGCCAGCAGCTTAGTGTGGGACAGGGAAGGCTACACCTTC
CASSLVWDREGYTF
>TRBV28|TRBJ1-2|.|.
TGTGCCAGCAGTTTTGGTGGAGATCCTTATGGCTACACCTTC
CASSFGGDPYGYTF
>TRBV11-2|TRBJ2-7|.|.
TGTGCCAGCAGCTTAAACAGGGTTGGAAGAGAGCAGTACTTC
CASSLNRVGREQYF
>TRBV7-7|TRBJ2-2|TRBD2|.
TGTGCCAGCAGCTTGGGGACTAGCGGGTCAAACACCGGGGAGCTGTTTTTT
CASSLGTSGSNTGELFF
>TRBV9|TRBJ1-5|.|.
TGTGCCAGCAGCGTTAGCGGGGACACATATCAGCCCCAGCATTTT
CASSVSGDTYQPQHF
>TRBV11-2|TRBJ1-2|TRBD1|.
TGTGCCAGCAGCTTGAGGACAGGAGAGATGGGCTACACCTTC
CASSLRTGEMGYTF
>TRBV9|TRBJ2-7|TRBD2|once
TGTGCCAGCGCCCCAGGACTAGCGGGGGTGCCCTACGAGCAGTACTTC
CASAPGLAGVPYEQYF
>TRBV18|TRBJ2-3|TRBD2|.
TGTGCCAGCTCACCAGGCGCTAGCGGGGGGTACACAGATACGCAGTATTTT
CASSPGASGGYTDTQYF
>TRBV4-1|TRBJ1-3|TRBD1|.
TGCGCCAGCAGCCAAGAGGAGGGGGCGCTTCGCTCTGGAAACACCATATATTTT
CASSQEEGALRSGNTIYF
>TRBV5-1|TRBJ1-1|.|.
TGCGCCAGCAGTGAGGAGGCGTCCTCCACTGAAGCTTTCTTT
CASSEEASSTEAFF
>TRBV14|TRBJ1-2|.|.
TGTGCCAGCAGCCAGCAGACAGCTAACTATGGCTACACCTTC
CASSQQTANYGYTF
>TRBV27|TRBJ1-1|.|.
TGTGCCAGCAGTTTACTCGGGGGCACTGAAGCTTTCTTT
CASSLLGGTEAFF
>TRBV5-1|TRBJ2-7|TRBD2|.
TGCGCCAGCAGCTCAACCGCCGGGACTAGCGGGGTCTACGAGCAGTACTTC
CASSSTAGTSGVYEQYF
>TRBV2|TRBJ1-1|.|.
TGTGCCAGCAGTGTGGGGGGGCCGAACACTGAAGCTTTCTTT
CASSVGGPNTEAFF
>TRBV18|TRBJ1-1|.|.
TGTGCCAGCGGGACTTCGCAGGACGCTGAAGCTTTCTTT
CASGTSQDAEAFF
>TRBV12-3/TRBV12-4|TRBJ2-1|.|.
TGTGCCAGCAGTTTACGAGGGAACAATGAGCAGTTCTTC
CASSLRGNNEQFF
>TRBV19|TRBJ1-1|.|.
TGTGCCAGTTTTGATGGGGGGGGCATCACTGAAGCTTTCTTT
CASFDGGGITEAFF